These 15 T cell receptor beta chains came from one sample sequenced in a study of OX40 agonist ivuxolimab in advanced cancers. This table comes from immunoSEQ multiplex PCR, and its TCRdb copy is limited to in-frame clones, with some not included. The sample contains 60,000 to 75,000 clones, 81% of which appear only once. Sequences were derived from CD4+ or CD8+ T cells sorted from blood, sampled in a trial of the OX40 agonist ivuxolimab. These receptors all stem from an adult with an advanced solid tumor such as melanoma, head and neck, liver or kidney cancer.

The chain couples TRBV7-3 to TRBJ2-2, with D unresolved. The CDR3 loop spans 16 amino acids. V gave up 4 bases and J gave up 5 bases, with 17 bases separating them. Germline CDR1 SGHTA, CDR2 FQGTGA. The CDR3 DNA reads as TGTGCCAGCAGCTCATCGGCCAGCCCGAGGACCGGGGAGCTGTTTTTT. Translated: CASSSSASPRTGELFF.

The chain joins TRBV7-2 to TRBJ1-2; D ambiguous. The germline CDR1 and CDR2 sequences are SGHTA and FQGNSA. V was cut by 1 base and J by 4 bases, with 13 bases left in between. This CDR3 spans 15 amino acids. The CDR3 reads CASSLVPRAPYGYTF. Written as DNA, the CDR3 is TGTGCCAGCAGCTTAGTTCCTAGAGCCCCCTATGGCTACACCTTC.

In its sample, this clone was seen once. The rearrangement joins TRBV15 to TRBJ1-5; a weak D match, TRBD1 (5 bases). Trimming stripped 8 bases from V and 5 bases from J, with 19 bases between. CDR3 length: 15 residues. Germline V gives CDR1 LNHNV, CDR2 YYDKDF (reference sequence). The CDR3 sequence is CATSSGGSPDQPQHF. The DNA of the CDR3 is TGTGCCACCTCCTCGGGGGGTAGTCCGGATCAGCCCCAGCATTTT.

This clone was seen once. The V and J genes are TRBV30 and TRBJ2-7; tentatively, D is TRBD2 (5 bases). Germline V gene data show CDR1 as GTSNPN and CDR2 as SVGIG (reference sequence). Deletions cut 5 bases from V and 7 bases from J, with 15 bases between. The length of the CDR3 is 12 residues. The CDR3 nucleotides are TGTGCCTGGGGCCCGGACTCCCGGGAGCAGTACTTC. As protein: CAWGPDSREQYF.

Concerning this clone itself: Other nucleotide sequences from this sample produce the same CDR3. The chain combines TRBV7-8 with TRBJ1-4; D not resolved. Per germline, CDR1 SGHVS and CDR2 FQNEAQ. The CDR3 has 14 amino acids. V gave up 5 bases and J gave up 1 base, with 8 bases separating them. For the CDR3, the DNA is TGTGCCAGCAGCGATAAAAGAACTAATGAAAAACTGTTTTTT. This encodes CASSDKRTNEKLFF.

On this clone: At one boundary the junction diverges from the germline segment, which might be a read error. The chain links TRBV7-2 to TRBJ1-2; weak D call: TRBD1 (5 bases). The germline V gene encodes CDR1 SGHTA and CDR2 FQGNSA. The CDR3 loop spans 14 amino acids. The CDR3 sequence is CASSPRQLAHSPLF. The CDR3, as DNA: TGTGCCAGCAGCCCCCGACAGCTTGCACATTCACCACTTTTT.

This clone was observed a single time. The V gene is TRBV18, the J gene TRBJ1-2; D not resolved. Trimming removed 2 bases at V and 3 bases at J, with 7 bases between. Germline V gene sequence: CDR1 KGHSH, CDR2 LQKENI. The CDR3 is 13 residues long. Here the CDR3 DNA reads TGTGCCAGCTCACCAGAAGCGGACTATGGCTACACCTTC. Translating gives CASSPEADYGYTF.

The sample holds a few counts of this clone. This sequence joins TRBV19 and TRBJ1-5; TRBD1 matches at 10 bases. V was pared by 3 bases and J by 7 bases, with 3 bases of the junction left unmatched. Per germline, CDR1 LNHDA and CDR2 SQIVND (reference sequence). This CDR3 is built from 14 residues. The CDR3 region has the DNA TGTGCCAGTAGTATCGGGACAGGGGAGCAGCCCCAGCATTTT. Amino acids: CASSIGTGEQPQHF.

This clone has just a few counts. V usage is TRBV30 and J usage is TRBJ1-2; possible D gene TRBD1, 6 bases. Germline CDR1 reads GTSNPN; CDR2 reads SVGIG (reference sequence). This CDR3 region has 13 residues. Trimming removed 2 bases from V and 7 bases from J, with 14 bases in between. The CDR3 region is CAWSIQGESGYTF. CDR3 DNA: TGTGCCTGGAGTATACAGGGAGAGAGTGGCTACACCTTC.

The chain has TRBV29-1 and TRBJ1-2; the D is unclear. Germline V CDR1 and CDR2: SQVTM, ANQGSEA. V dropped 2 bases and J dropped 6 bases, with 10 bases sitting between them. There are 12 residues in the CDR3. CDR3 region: CSVEPKRDGYTF. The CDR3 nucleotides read TGCAGCGTTGAACCCAAGCGCGATGGCTACACCTTC.

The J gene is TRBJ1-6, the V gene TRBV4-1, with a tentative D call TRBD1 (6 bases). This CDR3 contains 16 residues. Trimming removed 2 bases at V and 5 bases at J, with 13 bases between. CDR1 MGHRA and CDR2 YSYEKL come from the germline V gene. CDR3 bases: TGCGCCAGCAGCCAACCGAGTGCAGGGGATAATTCACCCCTCCACTTT. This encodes CASSQPSAGDNSPLHF.

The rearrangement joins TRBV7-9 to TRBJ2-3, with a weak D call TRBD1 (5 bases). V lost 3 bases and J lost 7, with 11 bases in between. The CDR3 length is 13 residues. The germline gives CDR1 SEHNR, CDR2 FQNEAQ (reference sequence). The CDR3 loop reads CASSLLQENTQYF. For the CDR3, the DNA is TGTGCCAGCAGCTTGCTACAGGAGAATACGCAGTATTTT. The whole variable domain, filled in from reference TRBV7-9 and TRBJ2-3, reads DTGVSQNPRHKITKRGQNVTFRCDPISEHNRLYWYRQTLGQGPEFLTYFQNEAQLEKSRLLSDRFSAERPKGSFSTLEIQRTEQGDSAMYLCASSLLQENTQYFGPGTRLTVL.

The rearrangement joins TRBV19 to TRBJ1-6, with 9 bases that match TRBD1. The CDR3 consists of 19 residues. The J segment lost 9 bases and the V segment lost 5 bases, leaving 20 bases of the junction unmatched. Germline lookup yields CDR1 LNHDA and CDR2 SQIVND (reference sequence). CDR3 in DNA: TGTGCCAGTAGTCCATCCGGGACAGGGATGTCCTTAGGTCCTTCACCCCTCCACTTT. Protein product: CASSPSGTGMSLGPSPLHF.

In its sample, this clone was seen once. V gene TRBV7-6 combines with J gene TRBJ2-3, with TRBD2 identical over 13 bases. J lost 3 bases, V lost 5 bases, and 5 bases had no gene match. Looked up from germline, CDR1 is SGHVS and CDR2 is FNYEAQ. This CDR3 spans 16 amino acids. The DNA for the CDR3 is TGTGCCAGCAGCCCGACGGGACTAGCGGGGACAGATACGCAGTATTTT. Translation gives CASSPTGLAGTDTQYF. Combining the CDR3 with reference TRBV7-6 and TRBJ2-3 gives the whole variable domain GAGVSQSPRYKVTKRGQDVALRCDPISGHVSLYWYRQALGQGPEFLTYFNYEAQQDKSGLPNDRFSAERPEGSISTLTIQRTEQRDSAMYRCASSPTGLAGTDTQYFGPGTRLTVL.

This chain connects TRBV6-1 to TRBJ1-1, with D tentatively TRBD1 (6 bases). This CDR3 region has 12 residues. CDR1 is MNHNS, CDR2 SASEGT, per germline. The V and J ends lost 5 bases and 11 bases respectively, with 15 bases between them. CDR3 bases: TGTGCCAGCAGTCAGGTGGGGAGGGGGGCTTTCTTT. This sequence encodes CASSQVGRGAFF.